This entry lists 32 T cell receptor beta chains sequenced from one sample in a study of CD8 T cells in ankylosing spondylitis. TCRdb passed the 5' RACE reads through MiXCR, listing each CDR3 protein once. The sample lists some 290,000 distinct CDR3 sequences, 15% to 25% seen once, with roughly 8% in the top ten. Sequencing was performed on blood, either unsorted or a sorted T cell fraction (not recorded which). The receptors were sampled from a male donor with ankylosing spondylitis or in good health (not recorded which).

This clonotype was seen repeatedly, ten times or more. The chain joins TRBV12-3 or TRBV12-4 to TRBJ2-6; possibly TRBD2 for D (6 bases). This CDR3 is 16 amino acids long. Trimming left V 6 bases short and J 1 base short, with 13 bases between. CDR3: CASRISAGSGANVLTF. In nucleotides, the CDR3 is TGTGCCAGCAGGATCAGCGCGGGGTCTGGGGCCAACGTCCTGACTTTC.

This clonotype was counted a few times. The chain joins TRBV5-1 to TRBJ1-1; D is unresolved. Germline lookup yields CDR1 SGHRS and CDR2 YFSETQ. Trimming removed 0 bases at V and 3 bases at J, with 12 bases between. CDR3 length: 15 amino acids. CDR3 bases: TGCGCCAGCAGCTTGGAGCCCGGTTTGGACACTGAAGCTTTCTTT. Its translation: CASSLEPGLDTEAFF.

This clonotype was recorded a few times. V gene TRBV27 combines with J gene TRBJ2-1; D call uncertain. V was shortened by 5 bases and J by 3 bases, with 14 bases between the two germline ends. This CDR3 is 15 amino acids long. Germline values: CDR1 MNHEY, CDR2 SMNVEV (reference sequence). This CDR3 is CASSPIGSLYNEQFF. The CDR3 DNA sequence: TGTGCCAGCAGTCCTATAGGGTCTCTCTACAATGAGCAGTTCTTC.

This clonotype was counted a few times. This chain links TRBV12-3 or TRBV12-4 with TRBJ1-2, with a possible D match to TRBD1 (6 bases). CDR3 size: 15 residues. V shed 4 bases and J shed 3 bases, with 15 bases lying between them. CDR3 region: CASSWPIQGHYGYTF. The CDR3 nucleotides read TGTGCCAGCAGTTGGCCTATACAGGGCCACTATGGCTACACCTTC.

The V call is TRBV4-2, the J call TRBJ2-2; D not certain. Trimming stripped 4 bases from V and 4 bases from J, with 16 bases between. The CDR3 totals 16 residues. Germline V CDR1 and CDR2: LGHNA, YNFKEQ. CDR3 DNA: TGTGCCAGCAGCCTGTGGGTCACGAGGTCCACCGGGGAGCTGTTTTTT. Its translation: CASSLWVTRSTGELFF.

The CDR3 sequence: CASSRERGPSDTQYF. The CDR3 region has the DNA TGTGCCAGCAGCCGGGAGAGGGGTCCGTCGGATACGCAGTATTTT. The V call is TRBV11-1, the J call TRBJ2-3, with D perhaps matching TRBD2 (6 bases). The V end lost 5 bases, the J end lost 6 bases, and 18 bases lay between the germline ends. Germline V lookup: CDR1 SGHAT, CDR2 FQDESV (reference sequence). CDR3 length: 15 residues.

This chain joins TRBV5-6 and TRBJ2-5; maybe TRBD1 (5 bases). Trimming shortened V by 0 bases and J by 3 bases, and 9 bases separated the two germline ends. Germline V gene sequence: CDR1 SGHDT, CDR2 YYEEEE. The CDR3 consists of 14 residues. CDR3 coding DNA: TGTGCCAGCAGCTTGGAGGCAGGGAAAGAGACCCAGTACTTC. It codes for CASSLEAGKETQYF.

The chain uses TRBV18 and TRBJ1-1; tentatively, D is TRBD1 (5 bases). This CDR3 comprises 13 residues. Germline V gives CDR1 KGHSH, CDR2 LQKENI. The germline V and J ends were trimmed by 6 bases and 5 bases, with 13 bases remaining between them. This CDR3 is CASSAGRGTEAFF. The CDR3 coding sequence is TGTGCCAGCTCGGCGGGGCGGGGGACTGAAGCTTTCTTT. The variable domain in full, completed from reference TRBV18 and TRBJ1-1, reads NAGVMQNPRHLVRRRGQEARLRCSPMKGHSHVYWYRQLPEEGLKFMVYLQKENIIDESGMPKERFSAEFPKEGPSILRIQQVVRGDSAAYFCASSAGRGTEAFFGQGTRLTVV.

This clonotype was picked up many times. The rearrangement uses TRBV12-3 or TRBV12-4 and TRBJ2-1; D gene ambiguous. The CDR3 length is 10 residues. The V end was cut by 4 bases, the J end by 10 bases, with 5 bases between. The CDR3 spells CASSSGEQFF. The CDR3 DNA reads TGTGCCAGCAGTTCCGGGGAGCAGTTCTTC.

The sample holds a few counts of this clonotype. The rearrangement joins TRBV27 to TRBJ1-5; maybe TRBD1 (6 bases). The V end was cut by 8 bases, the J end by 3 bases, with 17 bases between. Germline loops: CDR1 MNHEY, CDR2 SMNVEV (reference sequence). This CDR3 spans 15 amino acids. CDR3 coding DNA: TGTGCCAGCGGCGCAGCCGGGGGCTTCAATCAGCCCCAGCATTTT. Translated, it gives CASGAAGGFNQPQHF.

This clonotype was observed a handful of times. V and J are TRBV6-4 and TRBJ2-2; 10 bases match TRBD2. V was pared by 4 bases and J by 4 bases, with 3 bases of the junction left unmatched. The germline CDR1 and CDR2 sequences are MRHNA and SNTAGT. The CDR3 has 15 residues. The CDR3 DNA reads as TGTGCCAGCAGTGTCCTAGCGGGAGCCACCGGGGAGCTGTTTTTT. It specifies CASSVLAGATGELFF.

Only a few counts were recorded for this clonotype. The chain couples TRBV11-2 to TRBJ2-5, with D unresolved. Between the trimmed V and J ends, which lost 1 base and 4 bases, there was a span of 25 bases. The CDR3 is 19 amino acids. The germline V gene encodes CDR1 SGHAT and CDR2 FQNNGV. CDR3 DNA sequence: TGTGCCAGCAGCTTAGTTGGTATCGGTCTCCCCCGAGGTCCAGAGACCCAGTACTTC. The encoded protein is CASSLVGIGLPRGPETQYF.

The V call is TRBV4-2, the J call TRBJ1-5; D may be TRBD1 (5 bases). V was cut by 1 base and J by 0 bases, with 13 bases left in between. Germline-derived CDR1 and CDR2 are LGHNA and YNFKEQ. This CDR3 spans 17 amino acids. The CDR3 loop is CASSQADKRYSNQPQHF. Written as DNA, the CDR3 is TGTGCCAGCAGCCAAGCGGACAAACGATATAGCAATCAGCCCCAGCATTTT.

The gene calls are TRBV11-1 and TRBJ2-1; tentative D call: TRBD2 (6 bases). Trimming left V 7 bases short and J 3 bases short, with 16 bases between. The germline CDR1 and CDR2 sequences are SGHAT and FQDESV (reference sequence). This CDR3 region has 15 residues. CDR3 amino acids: CASTPVQGGYNEQFF. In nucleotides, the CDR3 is TGTGCCAGCACCCCAGTCCAGGGAGGCTACAATGAGCAGTTCTTC.

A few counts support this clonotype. The CDR3 nucleotides are TGTGCCACCAGTGACCCGACAGGGACTTACGACCAAGAGACCCAGTACTTC. Protein: CATSDPTGTYDQETQYF. The gene calls are TRBV24-1 and TRBJ2-5, with D maybe TRBD1 (7 bases). The CDR3 is 17 residues long. Between the trimmed V and J ends, which lost 4 bases and 0 bases, there was a span of 17 bases. CDR1 KGHDR and CDR2 SFDVKD come from the germline V gene.

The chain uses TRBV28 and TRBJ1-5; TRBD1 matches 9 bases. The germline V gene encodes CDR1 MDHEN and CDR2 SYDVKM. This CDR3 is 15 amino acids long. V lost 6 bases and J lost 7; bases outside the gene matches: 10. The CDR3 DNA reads TGTGCCAGCAGCCTCCCAACAGGGGGCGGCCAGCCCCAGCATTTT. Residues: CASSLPTGGGQPQHF.

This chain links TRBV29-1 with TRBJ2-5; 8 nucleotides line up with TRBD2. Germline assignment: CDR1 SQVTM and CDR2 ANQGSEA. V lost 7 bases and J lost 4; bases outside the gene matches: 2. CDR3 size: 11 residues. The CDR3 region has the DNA TGCAGCGGAGCGGGAGCAGAGACCCAGTACTTC. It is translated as CSGAGAETQYF.

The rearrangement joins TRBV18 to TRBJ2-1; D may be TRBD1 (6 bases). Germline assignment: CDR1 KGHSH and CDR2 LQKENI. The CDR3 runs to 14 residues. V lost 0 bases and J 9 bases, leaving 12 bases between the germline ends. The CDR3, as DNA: TGTGCCAGCTCACCACCGACAGGTGCCGTTGAGCAGTTCTTC. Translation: CASSPPTGAVEQFF.

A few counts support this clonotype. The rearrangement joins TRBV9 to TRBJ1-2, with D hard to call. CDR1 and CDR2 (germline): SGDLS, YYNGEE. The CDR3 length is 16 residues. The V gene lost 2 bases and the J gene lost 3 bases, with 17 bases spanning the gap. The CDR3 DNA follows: TGTGCCAGCAGCGTGAATCAGGCCCTCCGTGACTATGGCTACACCTTC. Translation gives CASSVNQALRDYGYTF.

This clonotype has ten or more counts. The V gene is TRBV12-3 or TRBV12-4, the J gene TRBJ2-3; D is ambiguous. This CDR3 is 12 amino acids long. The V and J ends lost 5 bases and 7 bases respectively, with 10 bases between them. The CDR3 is CASSPMGYTQYF. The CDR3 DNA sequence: TGTGCCAGCAGTCCCATGGGGTATACGCAGTATTTT.

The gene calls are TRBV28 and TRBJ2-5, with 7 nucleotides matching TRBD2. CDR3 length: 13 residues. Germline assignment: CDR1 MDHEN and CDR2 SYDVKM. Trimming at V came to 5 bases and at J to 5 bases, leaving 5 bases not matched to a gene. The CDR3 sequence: CASSRSGMETQYF. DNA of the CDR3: TGTGCCAGCAGTCGAAGCGGGATGGAGACCCAGTACTTC.

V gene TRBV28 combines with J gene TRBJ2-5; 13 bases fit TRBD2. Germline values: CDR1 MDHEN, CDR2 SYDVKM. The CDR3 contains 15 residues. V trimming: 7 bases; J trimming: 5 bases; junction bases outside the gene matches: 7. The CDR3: CASTLLAGGQETQYF. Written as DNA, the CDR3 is TGTGCCAGCACTCTACTAGCGGGAGGGCAGGAGACCCAGTACTTC. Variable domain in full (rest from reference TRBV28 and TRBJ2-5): DVKVTQSSRYLVKRTGEKVFLECVQDMDHENMFWYRQDPGLGLRLIYFSYDVKMKEKGDIPEGYSVSREKKERFSLILESASTNQTSMYLCASTLLAGGQETQYFGPGTRLLVL.

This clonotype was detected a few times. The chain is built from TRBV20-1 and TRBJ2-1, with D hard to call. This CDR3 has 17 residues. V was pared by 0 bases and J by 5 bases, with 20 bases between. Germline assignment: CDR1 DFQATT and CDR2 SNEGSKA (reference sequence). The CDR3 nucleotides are TGCAGTGCTAGAGATTTTGGAAGTCAGCGCTTCAACAATGAGCAGTTCTTC. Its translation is CSARDFGSQRFNNEQFF.

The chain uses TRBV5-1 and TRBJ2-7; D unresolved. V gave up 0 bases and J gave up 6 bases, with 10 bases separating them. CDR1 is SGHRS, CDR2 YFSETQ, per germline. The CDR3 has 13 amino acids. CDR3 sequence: CASSLEGRSEQYV. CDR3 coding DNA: TGCGCCAGCAGCTTGGAAGGTAGGAGCGAGCAGTACGTC.

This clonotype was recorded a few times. CDR3 sequence: CASSGGGTQVPQYF. The CDR3 coding sequence is TGTGCCAGCAGTGGCGGGGGGACTCAAGTGCCCCAGTACTTC. This chain joins TRBV6-2 or TRBV6-3 and TRBJ2-5, with 8 positions matching TRBD2. The CDR3 has 14 amino acids. Germline values: CDR1 MNHEY, CDR2 SVGEGT. Losses at the gene ends were 5 bases for V and 9 bases for J; bases not matched to a gene: 11.

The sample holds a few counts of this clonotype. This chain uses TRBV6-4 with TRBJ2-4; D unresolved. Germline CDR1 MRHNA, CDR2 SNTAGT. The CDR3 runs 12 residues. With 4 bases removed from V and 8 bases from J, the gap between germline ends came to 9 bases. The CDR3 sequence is CASSGRSDIQYF. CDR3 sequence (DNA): TGTGCCAGCAGTGGTCGCAGCGACATTCAGTACTTC.

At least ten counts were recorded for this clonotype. The DNA of the CDR3 is TGTGCCACCAGCTCCCGAGCACCTGAAGAGACCCAGTACTTC. It encodes CATSSRAPEETQYF. This chain uses TRBV15 with TRBJ2-5, with D hard to call. With 5 bases removed from V and 3 bases from J, the gap between germline ends came to 13 bases. This CDR3 is 14 amino acids long. CDR1 and CDR2 from the germline V gene are LNHNV and YYDKDF (reference sequence).

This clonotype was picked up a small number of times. This chain's CDR3 is CASSPYPGQGLNEQFF. The CDR3 bases are TGTGCCAGCAGCCCCTATCCGGGACAGGGTCTCAATGAGCAGTTCTTC. V and J are TRBV3-1 and TRBJ2-1; 9 bases match TRBD1. Looked up from germline, CDR1 is LGHDT and CDR2 is YNNKEL (reference sequence). This CDR3 is built from 16 residues. Trimming removed 4 bases from V and 6 bases from J; junction bases left unmatched: 10.

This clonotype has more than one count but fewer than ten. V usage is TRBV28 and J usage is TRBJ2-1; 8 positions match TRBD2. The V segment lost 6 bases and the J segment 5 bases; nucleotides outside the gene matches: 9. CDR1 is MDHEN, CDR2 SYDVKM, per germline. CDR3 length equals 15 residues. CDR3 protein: CASRLSGSSNNEQFF. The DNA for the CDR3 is TGTGCCAGCAGGCTCAGCGGGAGTAGCAACAATGAGCAGTTCTTC.

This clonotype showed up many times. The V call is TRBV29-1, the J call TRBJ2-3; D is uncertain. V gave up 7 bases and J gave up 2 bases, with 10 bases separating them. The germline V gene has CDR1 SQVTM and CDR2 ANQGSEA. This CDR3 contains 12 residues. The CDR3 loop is CSARTDTDTQYF. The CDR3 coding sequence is TGCAGCGCACGGACCGACACAGATACGCAGTATTTT.

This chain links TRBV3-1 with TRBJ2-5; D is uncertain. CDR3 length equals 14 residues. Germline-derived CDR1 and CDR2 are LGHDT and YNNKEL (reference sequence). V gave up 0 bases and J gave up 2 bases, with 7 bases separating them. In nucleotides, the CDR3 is TGTGCCAGCAGCCAAGAACCGCTACAAGAGACCCAGTACTTC. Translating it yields CASSQEPLQETQYF.

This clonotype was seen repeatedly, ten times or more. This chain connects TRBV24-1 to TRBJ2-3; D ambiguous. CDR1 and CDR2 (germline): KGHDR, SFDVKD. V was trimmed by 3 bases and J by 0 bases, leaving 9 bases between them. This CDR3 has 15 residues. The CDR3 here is CATSDPTTSTDTQYF. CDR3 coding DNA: TGTGCCACCAGTGATCCCACAACTAGCACAGATACGCAGTATTTT.